This T cell receptor (beta chain) was identified in a study of naive and memory T cell subsets. This clonotype was seen only a few times. The germline V gene encodes CDR1 DFQATT and CDR2 SNEGSKA (reference sequence). This CDR3 spans 13 amino acids. Between the trimmed V and J ends, which lost 3 bases and 3 bases, there was a span of 9 bases. An equimolar mix of two oligonucleotides served as the beta constant-region primer for TRBC1 and TRBC2. MiXCR was run by TCRdb on the UMI-ligation and nested PCR reads, yielding one entry per CDR3 protein. The table shows some 85,000 distinct CDR3 sequences, with over 10% occurring only once.

The material sequenced was central memory CD4+ T cells from blood. This TCR was sampled from a human donor in good health. V is TRBV20-1 and J is TRBJ2-1; D is tentatively TRBD1 or TRBD2 (5 bases each). The DNA for the CDR3 is TGCAGTGCTAGCGGGGCCCGCTACAATGAGCAGTTCTTC. Translated: CSASGARYNEQFF.